Presented here are 30 T cell receptor beta chains from one specimen sequenced in a study of T cell clonality in common variable immunodeficiency. Assay used: immunoSEQ multiplex PCR; TCRdb lists only in-frame clones, some missing. Observed in the sample are 40,000 to 65,000 clones, none of them singletons. The sequencing sample was made of peripheral blood mononuclear cells. These receptors all come from a person between 18 and 70 years old in good health.

This clone appeared many times. The CDR3 extends 3 residues past the end of the read, so its final part is completed from the germline J gene. The chain is built from TRBV20-1 and TRBJ2-3, with a weak D call TRBD1 (6 bases). Germline V gene lookup returns CDR1 DFQATT and CDR2 SNEGSKA (reference sequence). CDR3 length: 13 amino acids. This CDR3 is CSASPSGEETQYF. The DNA read from the CDR3 is TGCAGTGCTAGCCCCTCAGGGGAAGAGACG.

This clone was recorded at least ten times. The CDR3 end is not reached by the read, which stops 3 residues before it; the germline J gene fills it in. The V and J genes are TRBV7-3 and TRBJ2-1, with D possibly being TRBD1 (6 bases). Germline CDR1 SGHTA, CDR2 FQGTGA. The CDR3 contains 16 residues. Trimming left V 2 bases short and J 5 bases short, with 16 bases between. CDR3 in amino acids: CASSLGPGRGDNEQFF. The DNA read from the CDR3 is TGTGCCAGCAGCTTAGGACCCGGCAGGGGTGACAATGAG.

As concerns this clone: The CDR3 extends 3 residues past the end of the read, so its final part is completed from the germline J gene. The J gene is TRBJ1-2, the V gene TRBV20-1, with D possibly being TRBD1 (6 bases). From germline, CDR1 is DFQATT and CDR2 SNEGSKA (reference sequence). The CDR3 loop spans 14 amino acids. The sequenced part of the CDR3 DNA is TGCAGTGCTACTATCAGGGGTTTCTCCTACGAC. This gives the protein CSATIRGFSYD. The full CDR3 protein reads CSATIRGFSYDYTF.

This clone appeared many times. The read gets to within 3 residues of the CDR3 end, and the germline J gene fills in the rest. The chain carries TRBV5-1 and TRBJ1-2; 12 bases align to TRBD1. This CDR3 is built from 14 residues. Germline CDR1 and CDR2: SGHRS and YFSETQ. This chain's CDR3 is CASSWDRGQRGYTF. The sequenced CDR3 bases are TGCGCCAGCAGCTGGGACAGGGGGCAACGGGGC.

This clone was seen many times. The read halts 3 residues ahead of the CDR3 end, with the missing end drawn from the germline J gene. The genes are TRBV19 and TRBJ2-5, with 8 bases lining up with TRBD1. Germline trimming cut 1 base from V and 5 bases from J; bases unmatched to any gene: 3. Germline V gene lookup returns CDR1 LNHDA and CDR2 SQIVND (reference sequence). The CDR3 is made up of 14 amino acids. The CDR3 region is CASSIAGGQETQYF. The sequenced part of the CDR3 DNA is TGTGCCAGTAGTATAGCAGGGGGCCAGGAGACC.

This clone has at least ten counts. The CDR3 goes on 3 residues after the read ends, and that part is filled in from the germline J gene. The chain joins TRBV4-2 to TRBJ2-7, with 7 bases that match TRBD1. The J segment lost 6 bases and the V segment lost 4 bases, leaving 18 bases of the junction unmatched. Germline CDR1 and CDR2: LGHNA and YNFKEQ. There are 17 residues in the CDR3. Incomplete CDR3 DNA: TGTGCCAGCAGCCTTCCGGGACAGACTTCTTTTCGGACCGAG. It encodes CASSLPGQTSFRTE. The complete CDR3 protein is CASSLPGQTSFRTEQYF.

The table lists this clone with many counts. The CDR3 end falls 3 residues outside the read, so it is completed with the germline J gene. V usage is TRBV13 and J usage is TRBJ2-7; a possible D gene is TRBD1 (6 bases). Germline values: CDR1 PRHDT, CDR2 FYEKMQ (reference sequence). CDR3 length: 12 amino acids. Trimming took 5 bases from V and 6 from J, leaving 11 bases between them. The CDR3 is CASSKDRSEQYF. Incomplete CDR3 DNA: TGTGCCAGCAGCAAGGACAGAAGCGAG.

This clone was seen at least ten times. The read terminates 3 residues before the CDR3 end, so the remaining end is supplied by the germline J gene. The gene calls are TRBV20-1 and TRBJ1-2; the match to TRBD1 covers 10 bases. V lost 6 bases to trimming and J lost 1 base; unmatched junction nucleotides: 8. The CDR3 is made up of 15 amino acids. Germline V gene sequence: CDR1 DFQATT, CDR2 SNEGSKA (reference sequence). CDR3 bases read: TGCAGTGCCCCGGACAGGGGGAGCAATAACTATGGC. Translation gives CSAPDRGSNNYG. The complete CDR3 sequence is CSAPDRGSNNYGYTF.

This clone was seen more than once but under ten times. The read ends 3 residues shy of where the CDR3 ends; the end is completed using the germline J gene. The rearrangement uses TRBV5-1 and TRBJ1-3; tentative D call: TRBD1 (5 bases). V lost 0 bases to trimming and J lost 4 bases, with 14 bases between them. CDR1 and CDR2 from the germline V gene are SGHRS and YFSETQ. The CDR3 runs 16 residues. Incomplete CDR3 DNA: TGCGCCAGCAGCTTGGAGTTCGGGGGTGAAGGAAACACC. It is translated as CASSLEFGGEGNT. The whole CDR3 protein is CASSLEFGGEGNTIYF.

In regard to this clone: With the read ending 3 residues before the CDR3 end, the germline J gene is used to fill in that end. The chain has TRBV7-3 and TRBJ2-3, with D possibly TRBD2 on 5 matching bases. The CDR3 length is 12 residues. In germline, CDR1 is SGHTA, CDR2 FQGTGA. The part of the CDR3 DNA that was read is TGTGCCAGCAGGGGCGCGGGCGAGACG. This gives the protein CASRGAGET. The entire CDR3 protein is CASRGAGETQYF.

For this clone: The read falls 3 residues short of the CDR3 end, and the missing part is taken from the germline J gene. This rearrangement joins TRBV19 to TRBJ1-1; weak D call: TRBD1 (5 bases). CDR3 length equals 15 residues. Germline values: CDR1 LNHDA, CDR2 SQIVND (reference sequence). Trimming pared 1 base from V and 1 base from J, leaving 10 bases between. The part of the CDR3 DNA that was read is TGTGCCAGTAGTATAGTTGGACAACCGAACACTGAA. Translating it yields CASSIVGQPNTE. The entire CDR3 protein reads CASSIVGQPNTEAFF.

There are many counts of this clone. Coverage ceases 3 residues before the CDR3 finishes, and the germline J gene fills in the end. This chain joins TRBV10-3 and TRBJ2-2; 8 bases are shared with TRBD1. Trimming took 11 bases from V and 1 from J; bases not matched to a gene: 3. Germline loops: CDR1 ENHRY, CDR2 SYGVKD. The CDR3 runs 13 residues. CDR3 in amino acids: CACGQGNTGELFF. The DNA read from the CDR3 is TGTGCCTGCGGACAGGGGAACACCGGGGAG.

This clone was detected a few times. The read comes to an end 3 residues before the CDR3 does, leaving the germline J gene to fill in the end. The genes are TRBV18 and TRBJ1-1; unclear D gene. The ends were cut back, 3 bases at V and 1 base at J, with 9 bases in the middle. The CDR3 totals 14 residues. CDR1 KGHSH and CDR2 LQKENI come from the germline V gene. CDR3 in amino acids: CASSPPPGNTEAFF. CDR3 DNA, as far as it was read: TGTGCCAGCTCACCCCCCCCGGGGAACACTGAA.

This clone was seen at least ten times. The sequenced fragment ends 3 residues before the CDR3 boundary, so the rest is inferred from the germline J gene. This chain uses TRBV5-4 with TRBJ1-1, with D perhaps TRBD1 (5 bases). Germline CDR1 SGHNT, CDR2 YYREEE (reference sequence). The V and J ends lost 4 bases and 1 base respectively, with 8 bases between them. The CDR3 spans 13 residues. CDR3 residues: CASSPGQNTEAFF. The covered CDR3 bases are TGTGCCAGCAGCCCCGGACAGAACACTGAA.

This clone was counted ten times or more. The observed sequence ends 3 residues before the CDR3 terminus, with the missing tail filled in from the germline J gene. J is TRBJ2-3 and V is TRBV9, with D perhaps matching TRBD1 (6 bases). Looked up from germline, CDR1 is SGDLS and CDR2 is YYNGEE. The CDR3 spans 15 residues. V was clipped by 1 base and J by 3 bases, with 12 bases between them. CDR3 sequence reads: CASSVSSGQTDTQYF. Incomplete CDR3 DNA: TGTGCCAGCAGCGTAAGTTCTGGACAGACAGATACG.

This clone was observed many times. The CDR3 region is CASSIAGDTWYYQPQHF. The sequenced part of the CDR3 DNA is TGTGCCAGTAGTATAGCCGGGGACACCTGGTATTATCAGCCC. V and J are TRBV19 and TRBJ1-5; a weak D match, TRBD1 (6 bases). Read data end 3 residues before the CDR3 end; the end is taken from the germline J gene. The CDR3 runs 17 residues. Germline-derived CDR1 and CDR2 are LNHDA and SQIVND (reference sequence). Trimming stripped 1 base from V and 5 bases from J, with 18 bases between.

This clone has ten or more counts. The read halts 3 residues ahead of the CDR3 end, with the missing end drawn from the germline J gene. The chain combines TRBV7-8 with TRBJ1-5; 7 bases fit TRBD1. Germline V gene sequence: CDR1 SGHVS, CDR2 FQNEAQ. The CDR3 has 14 residues. J gave up 2 bases and V 9 bases, and 7 bases lay outside the gene matches. The CDR3 is CASQDREGNQPQHF. The part of the CDR3 DNA that was read is TGTGCCAGTCAAGACAGGGAGGGCAATCAGCCC.

Judged by abundance, this clone is medium-sized. The sequenced fragment ends 3 residues before the CDR3 boundary, so the rest is inferred from the germline J gene. The V call is TRBV6-2 or TRBV6-3, the J call TRBJ2-3; D gene ambiguous. Deletions cut 0 bases from V and 0 bases from J, with 4 bases between. The CDR3 runs 14 residues. Germline assignment: CDR1 MNHEY and CDR2 SVGEGT. The part of the CDR3 DNA that was read is TGTGCCAGCAGTTACTCGACTAGCACAGATACG. It yields the protein CASSYSTSTDT. The full CDR3 protein is CASSYSTSTDTQYF.

There are many counts of this clone. The DNA ends 3 residues before the CDR3 does, and the rest of the CDR3 is filled in from the germline J gene. This sequence joins TRBV19 and TRBJ1-4, with D perhaps TRBD1 (5 bases). V was trimmed by 2 bases and J by 3 bases, leaving 10 bases between them. CDR1 is LNHDA, CDR2 SQIVND, per germline (reference sequence). The CDR3 runs to 15 residues. The CDR3 sequence: CASSISWGPNEKLFF. Partial CDR3 DNA: TGTGCCAGTAGTATAAGCTGGGGCCCTAATGAAAAA.

Concerning this clone: The CDR3 goes on 3 residues after the read ends, and that part is filled in from the germline J gene. The chain is built from TRBV7-6 and TRBJ2-7; maybe TRBD2 (6 bases). The germline V gene encodes CDR1 SGHVS and CDR2 FNYEAQ. Trimming took off 1 base at V and 2 bases at J, with 15 bases between the two ends. CDR3 length: 16 residues. CDR3 sequence: CASSLGFPRGPYEQYF. CDR3 bases read: TGTGCCAGCAGCTTAGGTTTCCCGCGGGGACCCTACGAG.

This clone has a count of ten or more. The sequenced fragment ends 3 residues before the CDR3 boundary, so the rest is inferred from the germline J gene. The gene calls are TRBV11-2 and TRBJ1-6; 7 positions match TRBD1. Trimming at V came to 2 bases and at J to 7 bases, leaving 2 bases not matched to a gene. Germline CDR1 reads SGHAT; CDR2 reads FQNNGV. The CDR3 consists of 14 residues. The CDR3 loop reads CASSLRGRNSPLHF. The part of the CDR3 DNA that was read is TGTGCCAGCAGCTTAAGGGGGCGAAATTCACCC.

In its sample, this clone was seen many times. Read coverage stops 3 residues before the CDR3 terminus; the germline J gene supplies the remainder. The chain uses TRBV7-8 and TRBJ2-2; no clear D gene. Germline V gene sequence: CDR1 SGHVS, CDR2 FQNEAQ. With 3 bases removed from V and 6 bases from J, the gap between germline ends came to 5 bases. CDR3 length: 12 amino acids. The CDR3 loop is CASSFRAGELFF. Partial CDR3 DNA: TGTGCCAGCAGCTTTAGGGCCGGGGAG.

This clone was seen many times. The read falls 3 residues short of the CDR3 end, and the missing part is taken from the germline J gene. This chain connects TRBV29-1 to TRBJ1-2; D perhaps matches TRBD1 (5 bases). This CDR3 has 15 residues. V lost 8 bases and J 3 bases, leaving 22 bases between the germline ends. Germline lookup yields CDR1 SQVTM and CDR2 ANQGSEA. CDR3 residues: CSPTPQGSSDYGYTF. The sequenced CDR3 bases are TGCAGCCCTACCCCGCAGGGCTCCAGCGACTATGGC.

Many counts were recorded for this clone. Read data end 3 residues before the CDR3 end; the end is taken from the germline J gene. This chain joins TRBV11-2 and TRBJ2-7, with D possibly matching TRBD2 (6 bases). There are 14 residues in the CDR3. Germline CDR1 is SGHAT and CDR2 is FQNNGV. V lost 4 bases, J lost 2 bases, and 12 bases lay in between. The sequenced part of the CDR3 DNA is TGTGCCAGCAGCTCCATGGCTAGCGCCTACGAG. Its translation is CASSSMASAYE. The entire CDR3 is CASSSMASAYEQYF.

This clone was detected many times. Sequencing ends 3 residues short of the CDR3 end; the germline J gene provides the rest. The rearrangement uses TRBV19 and TRBJ1-2; 11 bases map to TRBD1. CDR1 is LNHDA, CDR2 SQIVND, per germline (reference sequence). This CDR3 is 15 amino acids long. V dropped 7 bases and J dropped 2; count of bases not matched to a gene: 6. The CDR3 spells CASTRGQGENYGYTF. The sequenced part of the CDR3 DNA is TGTGCCAGTACGAGGGGACAGGGGGAAAACTATGGC.

The table lists this clone with a few counts. CDR3 residues: CASSLREDRHYDYTF. The DNA read from the CDR3 is TGTGCCAGCAGCCTACGTGAAGACCGTCACTACGAC. This chain links TRBV5-6 with TRBJ1-2; D uncertain. Read coverage stops 3 residues before the CDR3 terminus; the germline J gene supplies the remainder. The CDR3 is 15 amino acids. Germline V gene sequence: CDR1 SGHDT, CDR2 YYEEEE.

About this clone: Read data end 3 residues before the CDR3 end; the end is taken from the germline J gene. The rearrangement uses TRBV18 and TRBJ1-1; D gene uncertain. V shed 3 bases and J shed 3 bases, with 14 bases lying between them. Germline-derived CDR1 and CDR2 are KGHSH and LQKENI. The CDR3 is 15 amino acids. CDR3 DNA, as far as it was read: TGTGCCAGCTCACCCTCAGCGATAGCGGACACTGAA. Encoded protein: CASSPSAIADTE. The entire CDR3 sequence reads CASSPSAIADTEAFF.

Details on this clone: Read coverage stops 3 residues before the CDR3 terminus; the germline J gene supplies the remainder. The chain combines TRBV19 with TRBJ2-3; TRBD1 agrees at 9 bases. Per the germline V gene, CDR1 is LNHDA and CDR2 is SQIVND (reference sequence). Unmatched junction bases numbered 4, after V lost 9 bases and J lost 3 bases. The CDR3 is made up of 13 amino acids. The DNA read from the CDR3 is TGTGCCAGCCGGGACAGGGAGACAGATACG. This translates into CASRDRETDT. The complete CDR3 protein is CASRDRETDTQYF. The variable domain in full, completed from reference TRBV19 and TRBJ2-3, reads DGGITQSPKYLFRKEGQNVTLSCEQNLNHDAMYWYRQDPGQGLRLIYYSQIVNDFQKGDIAEGYSVSREKKESFPLTVTSAQKNPTAFYLCASRDRETDTQYFGPGTRLTVL.

This clone has just a few counts. The read ends 3 residues shy of where the CDR3 ends; the end is completed using the germline J gene. V is TRBV7-2 and J is TRBJ2-7; D might be TRBD2 (6 bases). Trimming removed 2 bases from V and 3 bases from J, with 14 bases in between. The CDR3 loop spans 15 amino acids. Germline assignment: CDR1 SGHTA and CDR2 FQGNSA. The sequenced CDR3 bases are TGTGCCAGCAGCTTATCGTCTAGCGAAATCTACGAG. Protein sequence: CASSLSSSEIYE. The CDR3 reads in full as CASSLSSSEIYEQYF.

This clone showed up just a few times. The CDR3 loop reads CASNRGPLSMNTEAFF. The sequenced part of the CDR3 DNA is TGTGCCAGCAACAGGGGACCCCTGTCAATGAACACTGAA. This sequence joins TRBV2 and TRBJ1-1, with 7 positions matching TRBD1. Read coverage stops 3 residues before the CDR3 terminus; the germline J gene supplies the remainder. V trimming: 7 bases; J trimming: 0 bases; junction bases outside the gene matches: 11. In germline, CDR1 is SNHLY, CDR2 FYNNEI. This CDR3 has 16 amino acids.